A selection of T cell receptor beta chains follows, all from one sample in a study of blood T cell repertoires in COVID-19. Here immunoSEQ multiplex PCR was the method, and the copy in TCRdb shows in-frame clones only, minus some. The table shows over 250,000 clones, with around 80% occurring only once. Source material: PBMCs or T cells enriched from blood (not recorded which). These receptors came from a man younger than 40 with acute COVID-19. The conserved cysteine and the conserved F or W are not part of the CDR3 here. Rows may omit the clone size; those that give it use once, few, many or a size class.

cdr3_aa v_call clone_size
ATGGGPNTEAF TRBV24-1 .
ASSFGRGEGELF TRBV19 once
AGGQPAF TRBV19 .
ASEGTADNYGYT TRBV6-5 .
ASIRQGTNTGELF TRBV2 .
ASSFSSYDTGELF TRBV11-2 .
ASSPTSGADTQY TRBV14 few
ASSPPNPGAQY TRBV7-8 .
ASSLSVAGTGNTGELF TRBV27 few
ASSQAAGGGTDTQY TRBV3-1/TRBV3-2 .
ASSLPGNQPQH TRBV5-5 .
ASSPTSGRGEQF TRBV7-3 few
ASSMAGNTDTQY TRBV19 .
AWSPGNQPQH TRBV30 .
ASSQVASGVGVYEQF TRBV4-1 .
ASSLRTSAGETQY TRBV5-1 .
ASSETGGPFGGELF TRBV6-1 .